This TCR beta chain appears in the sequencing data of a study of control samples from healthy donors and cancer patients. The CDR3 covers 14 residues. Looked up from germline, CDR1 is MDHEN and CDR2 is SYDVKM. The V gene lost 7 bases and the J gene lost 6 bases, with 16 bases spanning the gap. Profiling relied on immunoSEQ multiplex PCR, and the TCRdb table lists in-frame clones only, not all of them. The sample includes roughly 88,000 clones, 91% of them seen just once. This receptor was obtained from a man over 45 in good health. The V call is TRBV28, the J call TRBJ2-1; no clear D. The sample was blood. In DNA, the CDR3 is TGTGCCAGCACCTCTGGAACCTTCGGCAATGAGCAGTTCTTC. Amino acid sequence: CASTSGTFGNEQFF.